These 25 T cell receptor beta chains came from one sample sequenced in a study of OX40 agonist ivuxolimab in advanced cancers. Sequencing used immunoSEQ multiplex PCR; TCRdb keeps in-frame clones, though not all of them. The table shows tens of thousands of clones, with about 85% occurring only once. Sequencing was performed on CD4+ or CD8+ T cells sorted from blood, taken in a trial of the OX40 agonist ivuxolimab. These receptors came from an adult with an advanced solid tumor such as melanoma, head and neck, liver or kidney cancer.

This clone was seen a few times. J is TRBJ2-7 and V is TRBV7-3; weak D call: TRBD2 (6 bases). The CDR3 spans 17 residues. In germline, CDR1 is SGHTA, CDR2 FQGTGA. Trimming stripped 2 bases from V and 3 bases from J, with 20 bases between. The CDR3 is CASSLGGNPSTDYEQYF. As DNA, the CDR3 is TGTGCCAGCAGCTTAGGAGGGAACCCCTCGACGGACTACGAGCAGTACTTC.

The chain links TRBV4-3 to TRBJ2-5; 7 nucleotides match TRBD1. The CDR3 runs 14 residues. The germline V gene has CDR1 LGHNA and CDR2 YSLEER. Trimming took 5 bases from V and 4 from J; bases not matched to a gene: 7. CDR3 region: CASSGDSRGETQYF. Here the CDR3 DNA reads TGCGCCAGCAGCGGGGACAGTCGGGGAGAGACCCAGTACTTC.

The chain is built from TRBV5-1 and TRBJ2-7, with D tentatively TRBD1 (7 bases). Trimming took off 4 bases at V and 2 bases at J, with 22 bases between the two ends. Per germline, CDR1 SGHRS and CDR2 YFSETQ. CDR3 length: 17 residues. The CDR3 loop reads CASSETQGGYPTYEQYF. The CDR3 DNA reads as TGCGCCAGCAGCGAGACTCAGGGGGGTTATCCGACCTACGAGCAGTACTTC.

CDR3: CASSGNRDTSTDTQYF. The CDR3 DNA sequence: TGTGCCAGCAGCGGAAACCGGGACACTAGCACAGATACGCAGTATTTT. V and J are TRBV9 and TRBJ2-3; D perhaps matches TRBD1 (6 bases). The CDR3 is 16 residues long. V lost 3 bases, J lost 0 bases, and 14 bases lay in between. CDR1 is SGDLS, CDR2 YYNGEE, per germline.

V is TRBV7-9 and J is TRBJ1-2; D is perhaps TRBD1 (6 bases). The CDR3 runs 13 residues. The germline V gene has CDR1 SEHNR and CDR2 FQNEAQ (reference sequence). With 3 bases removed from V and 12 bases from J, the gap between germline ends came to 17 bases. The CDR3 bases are TGTGCCAGCAGCTTGGGACACGGGGAGGGTCACACCTTC. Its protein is CASSLGHGEGHTF.

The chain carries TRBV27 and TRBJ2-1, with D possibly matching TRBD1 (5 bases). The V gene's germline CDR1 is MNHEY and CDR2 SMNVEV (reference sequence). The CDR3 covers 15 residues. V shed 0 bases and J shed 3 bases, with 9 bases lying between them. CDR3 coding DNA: TGTGCCAGCAGTTTATCGGCAGGGATCTACAATGAGCAGTTCTTC. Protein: CASSLSAGIYNEQFF.

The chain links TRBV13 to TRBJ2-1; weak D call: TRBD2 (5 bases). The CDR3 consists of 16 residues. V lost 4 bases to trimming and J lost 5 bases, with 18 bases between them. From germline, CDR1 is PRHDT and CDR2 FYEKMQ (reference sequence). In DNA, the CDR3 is TGTGCCAGCAGCTCCCCTGGTGCGAGGGCGAACAATGAGCAGTTCTTC. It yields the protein CASSSPGARANNEQFF.

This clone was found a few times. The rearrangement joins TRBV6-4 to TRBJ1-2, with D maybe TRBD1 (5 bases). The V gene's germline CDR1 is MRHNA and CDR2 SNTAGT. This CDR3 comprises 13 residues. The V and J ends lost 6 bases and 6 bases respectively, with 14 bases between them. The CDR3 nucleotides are TGTGCCAGCAGCGAAGGGACGTCACATGGCTACACCTTC. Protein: CASSEGTSHGYTF.

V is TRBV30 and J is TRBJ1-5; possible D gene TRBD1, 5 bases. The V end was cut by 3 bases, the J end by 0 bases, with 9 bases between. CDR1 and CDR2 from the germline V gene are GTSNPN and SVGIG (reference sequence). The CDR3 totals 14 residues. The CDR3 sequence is CAWSRDFSNQPQHF. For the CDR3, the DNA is TGTGCCTGGAGCCGGGACTTTAGCAATCAGCCCCAGCATTTT. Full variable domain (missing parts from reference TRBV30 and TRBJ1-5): SQTIHQWPATLVQPVGSPLSLECTVEGTSNPNLYWYRQAAGRGLQLLFYSVGIGQISSEVPQNLSASRPQDRQFILSSKKLLLSDSGFYLCAWSRDFSNQPQHFGDGTRLSIL.

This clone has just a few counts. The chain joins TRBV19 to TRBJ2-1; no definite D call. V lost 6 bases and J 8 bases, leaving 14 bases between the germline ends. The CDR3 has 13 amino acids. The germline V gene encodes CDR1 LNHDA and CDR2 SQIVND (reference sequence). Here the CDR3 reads CASRGNSRDEQFF. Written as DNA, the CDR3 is TGTGCCAGTAGAGGGAACAGCCGCGATGAGCAGTTCTTC.

The CDR3, as DNA: TGTGCCAGCAGTGAGGCGACAGGGAGGAGCACTGAAGCTTTCTTT. Residues: CASSEATGRSTEAFF. The rearrangement joins TRBV6-1 to TRBJ1-1, with 7 nucleotides matching TRBD1. Germline CDR1 MNHNS, CDR2 SASEGT. This CDR3 contains 15 residues. The ends lost 3 bases at V and 4 bases at J; junction bases unmatched: 8.

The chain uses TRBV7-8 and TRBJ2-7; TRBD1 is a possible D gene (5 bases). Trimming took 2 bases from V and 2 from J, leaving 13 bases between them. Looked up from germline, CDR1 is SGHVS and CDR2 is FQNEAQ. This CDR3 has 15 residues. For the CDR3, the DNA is TGTGCCAGCAGCTTATTCCAGGGCCCCACCTACGAGCAGTACTTC. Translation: CASSLFQGPTYEQYF.

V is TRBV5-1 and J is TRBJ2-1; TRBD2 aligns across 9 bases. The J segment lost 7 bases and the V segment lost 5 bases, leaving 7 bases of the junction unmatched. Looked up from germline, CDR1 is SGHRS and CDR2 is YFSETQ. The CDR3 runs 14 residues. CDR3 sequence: CASSLAGVINEQFF. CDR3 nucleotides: TGCGCCAGCAGTTTAGCGGGGGTTATTAATGAGCAGTTCTTC.

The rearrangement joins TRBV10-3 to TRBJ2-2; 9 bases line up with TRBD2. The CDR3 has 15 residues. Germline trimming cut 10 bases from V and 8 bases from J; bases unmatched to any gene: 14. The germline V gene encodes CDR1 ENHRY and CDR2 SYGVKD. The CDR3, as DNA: TGTGCCACCGGAGAGGGGACTAGCTTTGCGGGGGAGCTGTTTTTT. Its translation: CATGEGTSFAGELFF.

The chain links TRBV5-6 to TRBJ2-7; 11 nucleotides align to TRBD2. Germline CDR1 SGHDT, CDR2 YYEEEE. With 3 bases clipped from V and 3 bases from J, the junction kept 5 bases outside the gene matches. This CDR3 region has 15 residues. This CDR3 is CASSSPTSGNYEQYF. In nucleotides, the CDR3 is TGTGCCAGCAGCTCCCCGACTAGCGGGAACTACGAGCAGTACTTC.

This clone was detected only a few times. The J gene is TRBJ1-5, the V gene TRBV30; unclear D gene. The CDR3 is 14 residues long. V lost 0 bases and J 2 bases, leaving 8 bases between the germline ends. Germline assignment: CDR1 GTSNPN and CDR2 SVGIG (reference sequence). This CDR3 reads CAWSVTGGNQPQHF. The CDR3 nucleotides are TGTGCCTGGAGTGTAACCGGAGGCAATCAGCCCCAGCATTTT.

CDR3 sequence reads: CASSWRDYTKETQYF. CDR3 coding DNA: TGTGCCAGCAGTTGGAGGGACTATACGAAAGAGACCCAGTACTTC. V usage is TRBV6-5 and J usage is TRBJ2-5; 7 bases are shared with TRBD2. Looked up from germline, CDR1 is MNHEY and CDR2 is SVGAGI. This CDR3 has 15 residues. V lost 4 bases to trimming and J lost 3 bases; unmatched junction nucleotides: 8.

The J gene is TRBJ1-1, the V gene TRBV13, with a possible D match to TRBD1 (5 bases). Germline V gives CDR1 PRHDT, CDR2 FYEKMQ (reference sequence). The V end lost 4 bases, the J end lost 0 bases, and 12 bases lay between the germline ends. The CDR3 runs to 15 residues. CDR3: CASSSPTALNTEAFF. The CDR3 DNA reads TGTGCCAGCAGCTCCCCGACAGCCTTGAACACTGAAGCTTTCTTT. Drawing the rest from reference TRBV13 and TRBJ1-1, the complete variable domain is AAGVIQSPRHLIKEKRETATLKCYPIPRHDTVYWYQQGPGQDPQFLISFYEKMQSDKGSIPDRFSAQQFSDYHSELNMSSLELGDSALYFCASSSPTALNTEAFFGQGTRLTVV.

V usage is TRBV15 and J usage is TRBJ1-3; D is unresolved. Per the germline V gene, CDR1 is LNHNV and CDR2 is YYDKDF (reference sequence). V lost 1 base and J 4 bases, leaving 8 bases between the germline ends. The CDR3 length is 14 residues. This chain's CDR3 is CATSRGTEGNTIYF. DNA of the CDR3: TGTGCCACCAGCAGAGGGACCGAAGGAAACACCATATATTTT.

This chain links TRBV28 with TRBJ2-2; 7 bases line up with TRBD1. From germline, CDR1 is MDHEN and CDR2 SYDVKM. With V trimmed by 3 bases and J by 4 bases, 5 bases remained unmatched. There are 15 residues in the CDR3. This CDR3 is CASSFTRGPTGELFF. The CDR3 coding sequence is TGTGCCAGCAGTTTTACAAGGGGGCCCACCGGGGAGCTGTTTTTT.

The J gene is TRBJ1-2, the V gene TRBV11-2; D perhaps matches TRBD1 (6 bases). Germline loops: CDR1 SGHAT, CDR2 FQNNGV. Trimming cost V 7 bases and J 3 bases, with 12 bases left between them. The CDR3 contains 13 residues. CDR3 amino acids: CASTGEADYGYTF. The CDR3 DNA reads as TGTGCCAGCACAGGGGAGGCGGACTATGGCTACACCTTC.

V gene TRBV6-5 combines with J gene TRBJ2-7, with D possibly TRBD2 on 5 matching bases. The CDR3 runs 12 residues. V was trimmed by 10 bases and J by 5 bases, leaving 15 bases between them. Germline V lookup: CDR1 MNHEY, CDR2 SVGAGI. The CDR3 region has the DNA TGTGCCACCCGGGATTGGGTTAACGAGCAGTACTTC. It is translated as CATRDWVNEQYF.

CDR3 amino acids: CASSLEAFF. CDR3 nucleotides: TGTGCCAGCAGCCTTGAAGCTTTCTTT. The chain recombines TRBV7-2 with TRBJ1-1; D is ambiguous. In germline, CDR1 is SGHTA, CDR2 FQGNSA. The V end lost 5 bases, the J end lost 7 bases, and 2 bases lay between the germline ends. The CDR3 is made up of 9 amino acids.

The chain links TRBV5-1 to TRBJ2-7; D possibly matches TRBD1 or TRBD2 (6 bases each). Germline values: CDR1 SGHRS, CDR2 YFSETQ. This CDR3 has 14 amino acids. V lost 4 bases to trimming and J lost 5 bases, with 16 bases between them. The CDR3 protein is CASSLEGRGDEQYF. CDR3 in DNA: TGCGCCAGCAGCCTGGAGGGCAGGGGAGACGAGCAGTACTTC.

CDR3 loop: CASSIRDKPQETQYF. CDR3 DNA: TGTGCCAGCAGCATCCGGGACAAGCCTCAAGAGACCCAGTACTTC. V gene TRBV7-9 combines with J gene TRBJ2-5, with D tentatively TRBD1 (6 bases). The CDR3 consists of 15 residues. Germline CDR1 and CDR2: SEHNR and FQNEAQ (reference sequence). Deletions cut 5 bases from V and 2 bases from J, with 15 bases between.